This entry describes one T cell receptor beta chain. Its antigen is unknown. Base qualities are not recorded, but no much larger clone differs from it by a single base. Including cysteine and phenylalanine, the CDR3 has 16 amino acids. Only the CDR3 part of the read is kept: 48 bases, read in frame from the first base. The junction shows trimming of 7 bases on V and 5 bases on J, plus 22 bases between the germline ends. CDR1 is given as SGHKS and CDR2 as YYEKEE, both from the germline V gene (reference sequence). The instrument given in TCRdb is Illumina NovaSeq 6000. cDNA libraries for TCRalpha and TCRbeta were prepared by 5'RACE using constant-segment primers, with sample barcodes and unique molecular identifiers added. RNA was extracted from every sample with Trizol reagent. Amplification of the libraries took two PCR steps, and the second step added a second sample barcode plus Illumina TruSeq adapters. Libraries were sequenced on an Illumina NovaSeq with 2 x 150 bp paired-end reads. Per the original workflow: With migec v1.2.7, reads were demultiplexed and then collapsed into UMI-guided consensus sequences. Using mixcr v2.1.11, UMI consensuses were aligned to TRA and TRB V and J templates and then assembled into clonotypes. A clonotype was counted as expanded or contracted only when both edgeR and NoisET called the clonotype significant, with the noise models trained on biological replicates. For edgeR calls, a false discovery rate-adjusted p below 0.01 and a log2 fold-change threshold of 1 were applied. As an exploratory analysis of dynamics, max-normalized trajectories of the 1000 most abundant clonotypes were examined with PCA combined with hierarchical clustering. The CD4 or CD8 phenotype of responding clones was assigned using the separately sequenced CD4+ and CD8+ repertoires. TCRdb applied fastp at Q25 and MiXCR to the public reads, then kept only in-frame beta chains. Each CDR3 protein appears once, grouped with its most common genes and DNA. The V and J calls come from TCRdb's annotation, not from the publication. The sample contains 450,000 or so distinct CDR3 sequences, 15% to 25% of them found a single time. Roughly 8.4% of the sample goes to the ten largest clones.

This specimen belongs to a study of T-cell memory formation after mild COVID-19 (dated by TCRdb to the early 2020s). A note on the overall study: TCR sequence clusters from the two donors were largely donor specific. In two donors, T-cell clones that expanded and contracted after mild COVID-19 were tracked by sequencing TCRalpha and TCRbeta repertoires over time. The cohort was made up of two young adult volunteers, one female and one male, who were previously healthy. Paper-wide results and their limitations: Contracting CD4+ clones were located mainly in the CM and EM memory subsets, whereas CD8+ clones were found to be enriched in EMRA. Clones that contracted from day 15 to 85 showed balanced CD4/CD8 phenotypes, whereas a second wave of clones that expanded from day 15 to 37 leaned towards CD4+. Only a couple of mild cases were covered in the study, and larger cohorts including severe cases with pre-infection samples were considered necessary. The detection of some responding clones in pre-infection memory suggests that pre-existing cross-reactive memory T cells joined the SARS-CoV-2 response. SARS-CoV-2 specificity of the second-wave clones peaking on day 37 was not confirmed.

PBMCs were isolated by Ficoll-Paque density gradient centrifugation. In this chain, TRBV5-5 is recombined with TRBJ2-1, and TRBD2 may be the D gene, going by 6 matching bases. The TCR sequence derives from an adult woman who had mild COVID-19 (a few samples of this study predate the infection). The sample titles of this study are shuffled in the database, so cell type and time point are left out; the donor was told from shared clones. The source material was PBMCs or a T cell subset sorted from them (not recorded which). The CDR3 region reads CASGGWSFALNNEQFF. The DNA sequence follows: TGTGCCAGCGGAGGGTGGAGCTTTGCCCTAAACAATGAGCAGTTCTTC.